This T cell receptor (beta chain) emerged from a study of post-analysis software for immune sequencing data. Study results and caveats: There was significantly lower normalized Chao1 diversity in multiple sclerosis patients than in controls. Four or five TRBV segments were significantly more frequent in patients than in controls. TRBV5-6, TRBV5-1 and TRBV20-1 were among these segments.

With regard to this clonotype: Antigen: not known.

Trimming removed 1 base at V and 0 bases at J, with 10 bases between. The CDR3 runs to 16 residues. Germline V gene sequence: CDR1 LNHNV, CDR2 YYDKDF (reference sequence). Unique molecular identifiers were present in the TCR beta cDNA libraries. From around 1 to 10 million T cells, 500,000 or so cDNA molecules were obtained. TCRdb redid the calling of the PCR reads with MiXCR, one entry per CDR3 protein. The table lists about 820,000 distinct CDR3 sequences, about 53% of them singletons. Input material: blood. The chain joins TRBV15 to TRBJ2-4; no firm D call. The clonotype originates from a girl aged 10 to 17 with multiple sclerosis. CDR3 amino acids: CATSRGSKVAKNIQYF. CDR3 DNA: TGTGCCACCAGCAGAGGCAGCAAAGTAGCCAAAAACATTCAGTACTTC.